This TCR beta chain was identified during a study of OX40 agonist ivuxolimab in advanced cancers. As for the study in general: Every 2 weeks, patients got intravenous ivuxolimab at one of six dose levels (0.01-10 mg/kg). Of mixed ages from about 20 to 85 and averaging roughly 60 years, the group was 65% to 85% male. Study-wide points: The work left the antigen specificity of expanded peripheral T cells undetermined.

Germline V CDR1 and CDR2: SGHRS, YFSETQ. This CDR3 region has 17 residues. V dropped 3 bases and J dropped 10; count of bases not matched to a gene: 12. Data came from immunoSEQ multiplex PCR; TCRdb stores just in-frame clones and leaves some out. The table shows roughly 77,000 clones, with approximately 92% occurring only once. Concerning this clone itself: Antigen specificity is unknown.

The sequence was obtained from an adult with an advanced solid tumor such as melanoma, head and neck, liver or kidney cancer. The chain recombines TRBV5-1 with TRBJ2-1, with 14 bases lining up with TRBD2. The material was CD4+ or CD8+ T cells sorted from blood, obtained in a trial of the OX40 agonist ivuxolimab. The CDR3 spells CASSSGPGTSGSVEQFF. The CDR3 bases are TGCGCCAGCAGCTCCGGGCCCGGGACTAGCGGGAGCGTAGAGCAGTTCTTC. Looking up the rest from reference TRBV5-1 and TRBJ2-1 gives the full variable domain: KAGVTQTPRYLIKTRGQQVTLSCSPISGHRSVSWYQQTPGQGLQFLFEYFSETQRNKGNFPGRFSGRQFSNSRSEMNVSTLELGDSALYLCASSSGPGTSGSVEQFFGPGTRLTVL.